The clone carrying this T cell receptor beta chain has more than one count but fewer than ten. This sample is drawn from a study of control samples from healthy donors and cancer patients. Only in-frame clones appear in the TCRdb table, and some are missing; sequencing was by immunoSEQ multiplex PCR. The table has 98,000 or so clones, about four fifths seen once. The CDR3 extends over 15 amino acids. Germline V gene data show CDR1 as SGHTA and CDR2 as FQGNSA. Trimming took off 4 bases at V and 7 bases at J, with 17 bases between the two ends. The rearrangement uses TRBV7-2 and TRBJ2-1; weak D call: TRBD2 (6 bases). What was sequenced was blood. The clonotype was recovered from a woman in her twenties or thirties in good health. The CDR3 DNA reads TGTGCCAGCAGCTACCGGGACTTCCCCGGGAATGAGCAGTTCTTC. Protein product: CASSYRDFPGNEQFF.